These 9 T cell receptor beta chains originate from one sample sequenced in a study of beta chain features in type 1 diabetes. Every isolated RNA sample was fully reverse transcribed, so sequencing captured expressed TCRB transcripts. Measured with immunoSEQ multiplex PCR; TCRdb has only the in-frame clones, and not every one. The repertoire has about 40,000 clones, over 45% of them found once; the top ten carry 0.72%. The specimen was central memory CD4+ T cells from blood. The receptors derive from a young woman in good health.

This chain uses TRBV7-9 with TRBJ2-7; D might be TRBD1 (5 bases). The CDR3 sequence is 14 residues long. The germline gives CDR1 SEHNR, CDR2 FQNEAQ (reference sequence). V was trimmed by 3 bases and J by 5 bases, leaving 14 bases between them. CDR3 loop: CASSFSSRDHEQYF. The DNA of the CDR3 is TGTGCCAGCAGCTTTTCATCCAGGGATCACGAGCAGTACTTC.

V and J are TRBV7-2 and TRBJ1-3; 7 nucleotides line up with TRBD1. This CDR3 comprises 15 residues. Trimming cost V 5 bases and J 2 bases; bases outside gene matches: 6. Germline loops: CDR1 SGHTA, CDR2 FQGNSA. The CDR3 DNA reads as TGTGCCAGCAGCCCTCGGACAGGAGCTGGAAACACCATATATTTT. Translated, it gives CASSPRTGAGNTIYF.

V is TRBV7-9 and J is TRBJ2-7; D might be TRBD2 (8 bases). The CDR3 covers 16 residues. Germline-derived CDR1 and CDR2 are SEHNR and FQNEAQ (reference sequence). The ends were cut back, 5 bases at V and 4 bases at J, with 21 bases in the middle. The CDR3 sequence is CASSPGGGGRIYEQYF. The CDR3 DNA reads as TGTGCCAGCAGCCCAGGGGGGGGCGGGAGGATTTACGAGCAGTACTTC.

V is TRBV4-1 and J is TRBJ2-3; 12 bases align to TRBD2. This CDR3 contains 14 residues. V gave up 4 bases and J gave up 6 bases; unmatched junction bases: 2. CDR1 is MGHRA, CDR2 YSYEKL, per germline. The CDR3 nucleotides are TGCGCCAGCAGCCTGACTAGCGGGAGCGATACGCAGTATTTT. This sequence encodes CASSLTSGSDTQYF.

This clone appeared a single time. The rearrangement links TRBV7-9 to TRBJ1-1; 7 bases align to TRBD1. In germline, CDR1 is SEHNR, CDR2 FQNEAQ (reference sequence). With 0 bases clipped from V and 5 bases from J, the junction kept 6 bases outside the gene matches. There are 15 residues in the CDR3. The CDR3 region has the DNA TGTGCCAGCAGCTTAGCGACTGGGACAGTTACTGAAGCTTTCTTT. Translation gives CASSLATGTVTEAFF.

The chain has TRBV6-5 and TRBJ2-2; TRBD2 might be the D (6 bases). Trimming stripped 6 bases from V and 3 bases from J, with 14 bases between. This CDR3 spans 15 amino acids. Germline values: CDR1 MNHEY, CDR2 SVGAGI. DNA of the CDR3: TGTGCCAGCAGGAGGAGGGGCTCGGACACCGGGGAGCTGTTTTTT. Residues: CASRRRGSDTGELFF.

This chain uses TRBV6-5 with TRBJ1-5, with D maybe TRBD1 (5 bases). This CDR3 has 14 residues. Germline-derived CDR1 and CDR2 are MNHEY and SVGAGI. V lost 5 bases, J lost 5 bases, and 13 bases lay in between. The CDR3 spells CASSEGDFHQPQHF. In DNA, the CDR3 is TGTGCCAGCAGTGAAGGGGACTTCCATCAGCCCCAGCATTTT.

This clone was seen only once. The V gene is TRBV19, the J gene TRBJ2-1; TRBD2 matches at 10 bases. The V gene end was trimmed by 6 bases and the J gene end by 9 bases; junction bases not matched to a gene: 11. From germline, CDR1 is LNHDA and CDR2 SQIVND (reference sequence). The CDR3 runs 15 residues. Written as DNA, the CDR3 is TGTGCCAGTAGAGAGCGGGAGGGCCGATTCGGTGAGCAGTTCTTC. Its protein is CASREREGRFGEQFF. Supplemented by reference TRBV19 and TRBJ2-1, the full variable domain reads DGGITQSPKYLFRKEGQNVTLSCEQNLNHDAMYWYRQDPGQGLRLIYYSQIVNDFQKGDIAEGYSVSREKKESFPLTVTSAQKNPTAFYLCASREREGRFGEQFFGPGTRLTVL.

This chain links TRBV4-2 with TRBJ1-5; unclear D gene. The V gene's germline CDR1 is LGHNA and CDR2 YNFKEQ. The CDR3 covers 15 residues. The V and J ends lost 0 bases and 4 bases respectively, with 10 bases between them. CDR3: CASSQDPQPNQPQHF. DNA of the CDR3: TGTGCCAGCAGCCAAGACCCACAGCCTAATCAGCCCCAGCATTTT.